This T cell receptor beta chain is from a study of T cells in Graves' hyperthyroidism and ophthalmopathy. General study results and limits: The model predicted ophthalmopathy a median roughly 6.3 months before onset. Researchers found most expanded thyroid clonotypes above 0.001 in blood as well.

This clonotype occurred many times. Its specificity is unknown. RNA transcripts were the template for amplifying TCR beta CDR3 regions. RT-PCR in the first round (using the HTBI primer set) targeted the TCR CDR3. One entry per CDR3 protein results from TCRdb running MiXCR on the multiplex PCR reads. Of around 340,000 distinct CDR3 sequences listed, over 11% were seen once; the top ten hold roughly 24%. V lost 8 bases and J 4 bases, leaving 18 bases between the germline ends. Germline loops: CDR1 SGHTA, CDR2 FQGNSA. This CDR3 is built from 14 residues. The rearrangement joins TRBV7-2 to TRBJ2-7; D unresolved. The sequence was obtained from a woman aged 30 to 39 with Graves' hyperthyroidism. What was sequenced was blood. The CDR3 nucleotides read TGTGCCAGCCGAGCCCCGGACGCGGCATACGAGCAGTACTTC. This encodes CASRAPDAAYEQYF.